One and the same sample provided the 23 T cell receptor beta chains below, sequenced in a study of graft-versus-host responses after intestinal transplantation. Method: immunoSEQ multiplex PCR; TCRdb's copy keeps in-frame clones and lacks some. The table includes around 35,000 clones, 75% to 90% detected once. Researchers processed graft tissue to release intraepithelial and lamina propria lymphocytes. Specimen: ileum tissue, collected 200 to 210 days after intestinal transplant. These receptors were taken from a human patient who received an intestinal transplant, so some T cells may come from the graft donor.

V and J are TRBV11-2 and TRBJ2-7, with D possibly TRBD2 on 5 matching bases. Germline assignment: CDR1 SGHAT and CDR2 FQNNGV. This CDR3 has 14 residues. The germline V and J ends were trimmed by 3 bases and 2 bases, with 11 bases remaining between them. The CDR3 loop is CASSFRGSPYEQYF. The DNA for the CDR3 is TGTGCCAGCAGCTTCCGAGGGTCCCCCTACGAGCAGTACTTC.

The chain couples TRBV7-9 to TRBJ2-3; no reliable D call. The CDR3 spans 12 residues. Germline values: CDR1 SEHNR, CDR2 FQNEAQ (reference sequence). Trimming removed 5 bases from V and 5 bases from J, with 8 bases in between. CDR3 loop: CASSLMGDTQYF. The CDR3 DNA is TGTGCCAGCAGCCTCATGGGAGATACGCAGTATTTT.

This clone was counted only a few times. The rearrangement joins TRBV27 to TRBJ2-5, with D unresolved. The V gene lost 5 bases and the J gene lost 5 bases, with 9 bases spanning the gap. This CDR3 contains 12 residues. Germline CDR1 reads MNHEY; CDR2 reads SMNVEV (reference sequence). CDR3 DNA sequence: TGTGCCAGCAGTACCTACGGCGAGACCCAGTACTTC. Amino acids: CASSTYGETQYF.

The J gene is TRBJ2-7, the V gene TRBV27; 8 bases align to TRBD2. Germline-derived CDR1 and CDR2 are MNHEY and SMNVEV (reference sequence). The CDR3 consists of 14 residues. Trimming at V came to 4 bases and at J to 4 bases, leaving 6 bases not matched to a gene. This CDR3 reads CASSWAGGSYEQYF. The CDR3 bases are TGTGCCAGCAGTTGGGCGGGGGGCTCATACGAGCAGTACTTC.

The rearrangement links TRBV7-2 to TRBJ2-7, with TRBD2 matching over 9 bases. The ends lost 5 bases at V and 0 bases at J; junction bases unmatched: 5. The CDR3 loop spans 15 amino acids. CDR1 is SGHTA, CDR2 FQGNSA, per germline. The CDR3, as DNA: TGTGCCAGCAGCCCAGCGGGGGGCCTCTCCTACGAGCAGTACTTC. Encoded protein: CASSPAGGLSYEQYF.

The V gene is TRBV27, the J gene TRBJ2-1; TRBD2 matches at 14 bases. Germline V gives CDR1 MNHEY, CDR2 SMNVEV (reference sequence). The CDR3 consists of 15 residues. V dropped 4 bases and J dropped 7; count of bases not matched to a gene: 3. The DNA of the CDR3 is TGTGCCAGCAGTTCGGGACTAGCGGGAGTAAATGAGCAGTTCTTC. Protein product: CASSSGLAGVNEQFF.

The genes are TRBV5-1 and TRBJ1-4; 7 bases align to TRBD1. CDR1 and CDR2 (germline): SGHRS, YFSETQ. The CDR3 consists of 12 residues. Trimming cost V 4 bases and J 13 bases; bases outside gene matches: 7. CDR3 region: CASSPGQFRLFF. CDR3 nucleotide sequence: TGCGCCAGCAGCCCGGGACAGTTTAGACTGTTTTTT.

This clone was detected a few times. This rearrangement joins TRBV14 to TRBJ2-2; D is possibly TRBD1 (6 bases). V was cut by 3 bases and J by 1 base, with 12 bases left in between. Germline CDR1 is SGHDN and CDR2 is FVKESK. The CDR3 is 16 residues long. This CDR3 reads CASSQVRGQNTGELFF. The CDR3, as DNA: TGTGCCAGCAGCCAGGTCAGGGGCCAGAACACCGGGGAGCTGTTTTTT.

V usage is TRBV10-3 and J usage is TRBJ1-1; no reliable D call. The CDR3 loop spans 13 amino acids. Germline CDR1 reads ENHRY; CDR2 reads SYGVKD. The ends were cut back, 3 bases at V and 2 bases at J, with 7 bases in the middle. The CDR3 DNA is TGTGCCATCAGTGATCTGGGTAACACTGAAGCTTTCTTT. This gives the protein CAISDLGNTEAFF.

The rearrangement joins TRBV5-6 to TRBJ1-1; maybe TRBD1 (5 bases). Germline V gives CDR1 SGHDT, CDR2 YYEEEE. V was pared by 4 bases and J by 0 bases, with 10 bases between. The CDR3 spans 14 residues. The CDR3 here is CASSEGLLNTEAFF. As DNA, the CDR3 is TGTGCCAGCAGCGAGGGACTGCTGAACACTGAAGCTTTCTTT.

In DNA, the CDR3 is TGTGCCAGCAGCCAGCGTGGTAACACCGGGGAGCTGTTTTTT. Translated: CASSQRGNTGELFF. The V and J genes are TRBV11-3 and TRBJ2-2; no reliable D call. CDR1 and CDR2 from the germline V gene are SGHNT and YENEEA. V was pared by 5 bases and J by 2 bases, with 9 bases between. This CDR3 spans 14 amino acids.

This chain uses TRBV4-2 with TRBJ2-7, with D perhaps matching TRBD2 (5 bases). The ends were cut back, 0 bases at V and 2 bases at J, with 14 bases in the middle. This CDR3 has 16 amino acids. Germline CDR1 is LGHNA and CDR2 is YNFKEQ. The CDR3 bases are TGTGCCAGCAGCCAAGATGGGGAGCGGAGACCCTACGAGCAGTACTTC. Its protein is CASSQDGERRPYEQYF.

The chain recombines TRBV15 with TRBJ1-4; 11 nucleotides line up with TRBD1. The CDR3 sequence is 15 residues long. With V trimmed by 5 bases and J by 8 bases, 7 bases remained unmatched. CDR1 LNHNV and CDR2 YYDKDF come from the germline V gene (reference sequence). Here the CDR3 reads CATSRKGQGGEKLFF. The CDR3 DNA reads TGTGCCACCAGCCGGAAGGGACAGGGGGGGGAAAAACTGTTTTTT.

A word on this clone: The same CDR3 also results from other DNA sequences found in this sample. The chain carries TRBV5-1 and TRBJ2-5; 11 bases are shared with TRBD2. The CDR3 is 14 residues long. The junction had 4 bases not matched to a gene; V was cut back by 4 bases and J by 5 bases. Germline CDR1 SGHRS, CDR2 YFSETQ. In DNA form, the CDR3 reads TGCGCCAGCAGCCCGGGACTAGCGGAGGAGACCCAGTACTTC. Its protein is CASSPGLAEETQYF. Based on the CDR3 plus reference TRBV5-1 and TRBJ2-5, the full variable domain is KAGVTQTPRYLIKTRGQQVTLSCSPISGHRSVSWYQQTPGQGLQFLFEYFSETQRNKGNFPGRFSGRQFSNSRSEMNVSTLELGDSALYLCASSPGLAEETQYFGPGTRLLVL.

CDR3 sequence (DNA): TGTGCCAGCATGACAGGTATCTCTTACAATGAGCAGTTCTTC. Protein sequence: CASMTGISYNEQFF. The chain couples TRBV2 to TRBJ2-1; tentatively, D is TRBD1 (6 bases). V was trimmed by 7 bases and J by 4 bases, leaving 14 bases between them. CDR1 is SNHLY, CDR2 FYNNEI, per germline. The CDR3 totals 14 residues.

V and J are TRBV15 and TRBJ2-2; 10 bases agree with TRBD1. V was pared by 3 bases and J by 6 bases, with 13 bases of the junction left unmatched. Per the germline V gene, CDR1 is LNHNV and CDR2 is YYDKDF (reference sequence). The CDR3 runs 18 residues. This chain's CDR3 is CATSSVIAGTGVAGELFF. DNA for the CDR3: TGTGCCACCAGCAGTGTAATCGCCGGGACAGGGGTGGCCGGGGAGCTGTTTTTT.

The V and J genes are TRBV6-5 and TRBJ1-5; 7 bases are a match to TRBD1. V lost 8 bases to trimming and J lost 1 base; unmatched junction nucleotides: 8. The CDR3 runs 15 residues. Per the germline V gene, CDR1 is MNHEY and CDR2 is SVGAGI. The CDR3 coding sequence is TGTGCCAGCCGTCCTACAGGGGCCAGCAATCAGCCCCAGCATTTT. The encoded protein is CASRPTGASNQPQHF.

The chain recombines TRBV30 with TRBJ1-5; 7 bases match TRBD1. This CDR3 is built from 13 residues. The junction had 4 bases not matched to a gene; V was cut back by 5 bases and J by 3 bases. Per the germline V gene, CDR1 is GTSNPN and CDR2 is SVGIG (reference sequence). The DNA for the CDR3 is TGTGCCTGGGGACAGGCGTTCAATCAGCCCCAGCATTTT. Translation: CAWGQAFNQPQHF.

The chain couples TRBV7-9 to TRBJ2-7, with TRBD1 matching 9 bases. V was pared by 5 bases and J by 0 bases, with 17 bases of the junction left unmatched. The length of the CDR3 is 19 residues. CDR1 is SEHNR, CDR2 FQNEAQ, per germline (reference sequence). CDR3 coding DNA: TGTGCCAGCAGCCCCTTACAGGGGGCGGGCTCTGTCCGCTCCTACGAGCAGTACTTC. Encoded protein: CASSPLQGAGSVRSYEQYF. The whole variable domain, filled in from reference TRBV7-9 and TRBJ2-7, reads DTGVSQNPRHKITKRGQNVTFRCDPISEHNRLYWYRQTLGQGPEFLTYFQNEAQLEKSRLLSDRFSAERPKGSFSTLEIQRTEQGDSAMYLCASSPLQGAGSVRSYEQYFGPGTRLTVT.

This clone has just one count. The chain employs TRBV7-9 and TRBJ2-2; TRBD2 is a possible D gene (6 bases). The ends were cut back, 3 bases at V and 5 bases at J, with 7 bases in the middle. CDR3 length: 13 amino acids. The germline V gene has CDR1 SEHNR and CDR2 FQNEAQ (reference sequence). CDR3 amino acids: CASSFGGTGELFF. For the CDR3, the DNA is TGTGCCAGCAGCTTTGGGGGGACCGGGGAGCTGTTTTTT.

The V call is TRBV10-3, the J call TRBJ2-7; 8 bases align to TRBD2. The V gene's germline CDR1 is ENHRY and CDR2 SYGVKD. This CDR3 is 14 amino acids long. V lost 7 bases to trimming and J lost 6 bases; unmatched junction nucleotides: 11. CDR3 loop: CAITPGSGGFEQYF. The DNA for the CDR3 is TGTGCCATCACTCCGGGGAGCGGGGGTTTCGAGCAGTACTTC.

The chain links TRBV9 to TRBJ2-7, with D perhaps assigned TRBD1 or TRBD2 (5 bases each). Germline values: CDR1 SGDLS, CDR2 YYNGEE. The CDR3 is 16 amino acids. With 2 bases removed from V and 3 bases from J, the gap between germline ends came to 18 bases. This CDR3 is CASSVGRDGGLYEQYF. The CDR3 DNA sequence: TGTGCCAGCAGCGTCGGCCGGGACGGCGGGCTCTACGAGCAGTACTTC.

The chain's CDR3 is CAKESGGNTGELFF. CDR3 DNA: TGTGCCAAGGAAAGCGGGGGGAACACCGGGGAGCTGTTTTTT. V and J are TRBV7-2 and TRBJ2-2, with TRBD2 matching 8 bases. The trim removed 10 bases at V and 1 base at J, leaving 5 bases unmatched. The CDR3 runs to 14 residues. CDR1 and CDR2 (germline): SGHTA, FQGNSA. The variable domain in full, completed from reference TRBV7-2 and TRBJ2-2, reads GAGVSQSPSNKVTEKGKDVELRCDPISGHTALYWYRQSLGQGLEFLIYFQGNSAPDKSGLPSDRFSAERTGGSVSTLTIQRTQQEDSAVYLCAKESGGNTGELFFGEGSRLTVL.